The text below deals with one T cell receptor (beta chain). This entry is derived from a study of T-cell memory formation after mild COVID-19. TCRdb re-derived calls from the 5' RACE reads in MiXCR, one entry per CDR3 protein. The data show around 180,000 distinct CDR3 sequences, with under 20% seen just once and roughly 1.9% held by the top ten. The CDR3 covers 18 residues. V was pared by 1 base and J by 1 base, with 11 bases of the junction left unmatched. Germline values: CDR1 SGHTA, CDR2 FQGNSA. The sequence derives from an adult woman who had mild COVID-19 (a few samples of this study predate the infection). Cell type and time point are not known. The specimen sequenced was PBMCs or a T cell subset sorted from them (not recorded which). This chain uses TRBV7-2 with TRBJ2-7; the match to TRBD2 covers 9 bases. The CDR3 protein is CASSLGGPSAGGSYEQYF. Here the CDR3 DNA reads TGTGCCAGCAGCTTAGGAGGCCCCTCGGCGGGAGGGTCCTACGAGCAGTACTTC.